A single T cell receptor beta chain is shown here with its context. The data were taken from a study of blood T cell repertoires in COVID-19. Study in general: The cDNA or gDNA used as material had been derived from T cells, B-cell-depleted T cells, or PBMCs.

TCRdb's copy holds only in-frame clones and misses some; the assay was immunoSEQ multiplex PCR. The sample has 150,000 to 200,000 clones, roughly 85% seen once. This CDR3 spans 14 amino acids. J lost 3 bases, V lost 2 bases, and 6 bases had no gene match. Germline-derived CDR1 and CDR2 are GTSNPN and SVGIG (reference sequence). The sequencing sample was made of peripheral blood. J is TRBJ1-2 and V is TRBV30, with 7 nucleotides matching TRBD1. The receptor's source is an older woman with acute or convalescent COVID-19. For the CDR3, the DNA is TGTGCCTGGAGTAAAGGGGGCGCGCACTATGGCTACACCTTC. Amino acid sequence: CAWSKGGAHYGYTF.